This TCR beta chain was identified during a study of blood T cell repertoires in COVID-19. The CDR3 has 16 residues. J lost 5 bases, V lost 1 base, and 8 bases had no gene match. Germline V lookup: CDR1 SGHRS, CDR2 YFSETQ. Assay used: immunoSEQ multiplex PCR; TCRdb lists only in-frame clones, some missing. The top ten hold 5.1% of the sample, which has 200,000 to 250,000 clones, approximately 79% seen once. The gene calls are TRBV5-1 and TRBJ2-7, with 11 positions matching TRBD2. This clonotype was obtained from a human donor in a cohort sampled during active COVID-19. The specimen was peripheral blood. In nucleotides, the CDR3 is TGCGCCAGCAGCTTGTTTACTAGCGGGAGTATCCACGAGCAGTACTTC. This encodes CASSLFTSGSIHEQYF.